Shown below are 26 T cell receptor beta chains from a single sample sequenced in a study of cytomegalovirus exposure and HLA in healthy donors (dated by TCRdb to about 2017). The library was prepared using the immunoSEQ multiplex PCR assay. The multiplex PCR relied on a mix of 60 forward primers for TCR Vbeta segments and 13 reverse primers for TCR Jbeta segments. This immuneACCESS table, as held by TCRdb, lists in-frame sequences with V and J called but not all clones. Of the missing ones, under half trace to an unresolved V gene in checked studies; the others have no known cause. The sample contains some 150,000 clones, around 85% of them found a single time. The top ten clonotypes cover about 0.85% of the sample. Sequencing used PBMCs. The origin of the receptors is a woman between 25 and 40 years old in good health and CMV-seronegative.

There are a few counts of this clone. The CDR3, as DNA: TGTGCCAGCAGCTTAGGGCGACTAGCGGGGGACCTCACAGATACGCAGTATTTT. This codes for CASSLGRLAGDLTDTQYF. This chain uses TRBV7-2 with TRBJ2-3; 12 nucleotides match TRBD2. Trimming cost V 1 base and J 2 bases; bases outside gene matches: 7. In germline, CDR1 is SGHTA, CDR2 FQGNSA. The CDR3 has 18 residues. Full variable domain (remainder filled in from reference TRBV7-2 and TRBJ2-3): GAGVSQSPSNKVTEKGKDVELRCDPISGHTALYWYRQSLGQGLEFLIYFQGNSAPDKSGLPSDRFSAERTGGSVSTLTIQRTQQEDSAVYLCASSLGRLAGDLTDTQYFGPGTRLTVL.

The V and J genes are TRBV6-1 and TRBJ1-2; 7 nucleotides match TRBD1. Germline CDR1 reads MNHNS; CDR2 reads SASEGT. CDR3 length: 14 amino acids. Unmatched junction bases numbered 18, after V lost 6 bases and J lost 14 bases. In DNA, the CDR3 is TGTGCCAGCAGAGGGGGACAGTCAGTCGCAGGGTATACCTTC. Its protein product is CASRGGQSVAGYTF.

This clone has a single count. V is TRBV19 and J is TRBJ2-7; a possible D gene is TRBD2 (5 bases). There are 11 residues in the CDR3. Deletions cut 2 bases from V and 6 bases from J, with 5 bases between. Germline CDR1 and CDR2: LNHDA and SQIVND (reference sequence). CDR3 residues: CASSIRGEQYF. DNA of the CDR3: TGTGCCAGTAGTATACGGGGCGAGCAGTACTTC.

The chain recombines TRBV18 with TRBJ1-1; D ambiguous. The CDR3 loop spans 14 amino acids. V was trimmed by 3 bases and J by 4 bases, leaving 12 bases between them. Germline values: CDR1 KGHSH, CDR2 LQKENI. The CDR3 nucleotides are TGTGCCAGCTCACCTGAGGGTCCGGGCACTGAAGCTTTCTTT. Translated, it gives CASSPEGPGTEAFF.

This clone occurred a few times. This chain uses TRBV11-2 with TRBJ2-7, with 9 bases matching TRBD2. With 6 bases clipped from V and 2 bases from J, the junction kept 14 bases outside the gene matches. The V gene's germline CDR1 is SGHAT and CDR2 FQNNGV. This CDR3 has 17 residues. CDR3 region: CASSPPVSGRYAYEQYF. CDR3 sequence (DNA): TGTGCCAGCAGTCCCCCGGTGAGCGGGAGGTATGCCTACGAGCAGTACTTC.

The chain uses TRBV7-8 and TRBJ2-7, with 16 bases fitting TRBD2. The germline V gene encodes CDR1 SGHVS and CDR2 FQNEAQ. CDR3 length equals 18 residues. With V trimmed by 4 bases and J by 3 bases, 9 bases remained unmatched. CDR3 sequence (DNA): TGTGCCAGCAGCTCTTCTACGGGACTAGCGGGAGGGATCTACGAGCAGTACTTC. Translation gives CASSSSTGLAGGIYEQYF.

This clone appeared once. The V gene is TRBV15, the J gene TRBJ2-1; perhaps TRBD1 as D (5 bases). V was clipped by 8 bases and J by 9 bases, with 11 bases between them. This CDR3 has 11 amino acids. The germline gives CDR1 LNHNV, CDR2 YYDKDF (reference sequence). The DNA for the CDR3 is TGTGCCACCCAGGGCCTCGGTGAGCAGTTCTTC. Its protein is CATQGLGEQFF.

This clone was seen a handful of times. The V gene is TRBV27, the J gene TRBJ1-2, with TRBD1 matching 8 bases. Trimming cost V 6 bases and J 4 bases; bases outside gene matches: 10. The CDR3 totals 15 residues. Germline V gene data show CDR1 as MNHEY and CDR2 as SMNVEV (reference sequence). For the CDR3, the DNA is TGTGCCAGCAGACCCCAGGACAGGGAGTTCTATGGCTACACCTTC. Its translation is CASRPQDREFYGYTF.

The CDR3 spells CASSPDGAGREKLFF. As DNA, the CDR3 is TGTGCCAGCAGTCCAGATGGGGCAGGGCGAGAAAAACTGTTTTTT. The rearrangement links TRBV7-2 to TRBJ1-4; D may be TRBD1 (5 bases). The ends were cut back, 6 bases at V and 8 bases at J, with 19 bases in the middle. Germline CDR1 and CDR2: SGHTA and FQGNSA. This CDR3 contains 15 residues.

The chain recombines TRBV30 with TRBJ2-1; D might be TRBD1 (5 bases). V lost 3 bases to trimming and J lost 9 bases, with 9 bases between them. This CDR3 is built from 11 residues. Germline V CDR1 and CDR2: GTSNPN, SVGIG (reference sequence). CDR3 DNA: TGTGCCTGGAGAGGGGCTGGTGAGCAGTTCTTC. Protein product: CAWRGAGEQFF.

V usage is TRBV19 and J usage is TRBJ2-7, with D possibly TRBD1 on 6 matching bases. The CDR3 totals 13 residues. Germline V gene sequence: CDR1 LNHDA, CDR2 SQIVND (reference sequence). V was cut by 4 bases and J by 6 bases, with 13 bases left in between. DNA of the CDR3: TGTGCCAGTAGTAACCACAGGGCCGGCGAGCAGTACTTC. As protein: CASSNHRAGEQYF.

The V call is TRBV2, the J call TRBJ1-5; 9 bases align to TRBD1. The ends lost 5 bases at V and 9 bases at J; junction bases unmatched: 11. Per germline, CDR1 SNHLY and CDR2 FYNNEI. The CDR3 runs 15 residues. The DNA of the CDR3 is TGTGCCAGCAGTAACGCCCGACAGGGGGAAAGGCCCCAGCATTTT. Translation: CASSNARQGERPQHF.

The V call is TRBV19, the J call TRBJ2-1; TRBD1 matches 7 bases. Germline CDR1 reads LNHDA; CDR2 reads SQIVND (reference sequence). The V gene end was trimmed by 5 bases and the J gene end by 8 bases; junction bases not matched to a gene: 18. The CDR3 contains 17 residues. The CDR3 region has the DNA TGTGCCAGTAGTTTCCCCTCCGGGACAGCTGACCGCCATGAGCAGTTCTTC. Amino acid sequence: CASSFPSGTADRHEQFF. Based on the CDR3 plus reference TRBV19 and TRBJ2-1, the full variable domain is DGGITQSPKYLFRKEGQNVTLSCEQNLNHDAMYWYRQDPGQGLRLIYYSQIVNDFQKGDIAEGYSVSREKKESFPLTVTSAQKNPTAFYLCASSFPSGTADRHEQFFGPGTRLTVL.

This chain connects TRBV7-9 to TRBJ2-7, with unresolved D. The germline V gene has CDR1 SEHNR and CDR2 FQNEAQ (reference sequence). Between the trimmed V and J ends, which lost 1 base and 2 bases, there was a span of 9 bases. The CDR3 covers 14 residues. In DNA form, the CDR3 reads TGTGCCAGCAGCTTAGTAACAGCAACCTACGAGCAGTACTTC. Protein product: CASSLVTATYEQYF.

This clone was seen just once. The chain joins TRBV6-5 to TRBJ1-3; TRBD1 matches at 7 bases. Losses at the gene ends were 5 bases for V and 0 bases for J; bases not matched to a gene: 1. Germline V gene sequence: CDR1 MNHEY, CDR2 SVGAGI. This CDR3 region has 14 residues. The DNA of the CDR3 is TGTGCCAGCAGTCGGACAGGCTCTGGAAACACCATATATTTT. Translation: CASSRTGSGNTIYF.

The V call is TRBV27, the J call TRBJ1-1; D is unclear. V was clipped by 4 bases and J by 3 bases, with 9 bases between them. The CDR3 spans 13 residues. Germline V gene data show CDR1 as MNHEY and CDR2 as SMNVEV (reference sequence). The CDR3 spells CASSWAVYTEAFF. In DNA form, the CDR3 reads TGTGCCAGCAGTTGGGCAGTATACACTGAAGCTTTCTTT.

This clone was recorded only once. The chain carries TRBV28 and TRBJ2-1, with D uncertain. CDR1 is MDHEN, CDR2 SYDVKM, per germline. CDR3 length equals 15 residues. V lost 6 bases to trimming and J lost 1 base, with 13 bases between them. CDR3 loop: CASRLTLHSYNEQFF. CDR3 nucleotide sequence: TGTGCCAGCAGACTGACTTTACATTCCTACAATGAGCAGTTCTTC.

The chain uses TRBV7-9 and TRBJ1-5; TRBD1 matches 9 bases. V dropped 4 bases and J dropped 6; count of bases not matched to a gene: 7. The CDR3 spans 15 residues. CDR1 and CDR2 (germline): SEHNR, FQNEAQ (reference sequence). The CDR3 spells CASSSGQGLSQPQHF. The CDR3 DNA sequence: TGTGCCAGCAGCTCTGGACAGGGGTTAAGTCAGCCCCAGCATTTT. The variable domain in full, completed from reference TRBV7-9 and TRBJ1-5, reads DTGVSQNPRHKITKRGQNVTFRCDPISEHNRLYWYRQTLGQGPEFLTYFQNEAQLEKSRLLSDRFSAERPKGSFSTLEIQRTEQGDSAMYLCASSSGQGLSQPQHFGDGTRLSIL.

This chain links TRBV19 with TRBJ1-4, with D uncertain. Germline CDR1 LNHDA, CDR2 SQIVND (reference sequence). The CDR3 length is 17 residues. The germline V and J ends were trimmed by 3 bases and 5 bases, with 19 bases remaining between them. CDR3 amino acids: CASSMFPESHRNEKLFF. The DNA of the CDR3 is TGTGCCAGTAGTATGTTCCCCGAGTCCCACCGGAATGAAAAACTGTTTTTT. Full variable domain (outside the CDR3, taken from reference TRBV19 and TRBJ1-4): DGGITQSPKYLFRKEGQNVTLSCEQNLNHDAMYWYRQDPGQGLRLIYYSQIVNDFQKGDIAEGYSVSREKKESFPLTVTSAQKNPTAFYLCASSMFPESHRNEKLFFGSGTQLSVL.

The J gene is TRBJ2-1, the V gene TRBV28; 8 bases line up with TRBD2. The CDR3 totals 15 residues. CDR1 and CDR2 (germline): MDHEN, SYDVKM. V trimming: 6 bases; J trimming: 0 bases; junction bases outside the gene matches: 4. Here the CDR3 reads CASRGSGSSYNEQFF. CDR3 nucleotides: TGTGCCAGCAGAGGCAGCGGGAGCTCCTACAATGAGCAGTTCTTC.

The chain couples TRBV11-3 to TRBJ2-1; 11 nucleotides agree with TRBD2. The CDR3 contains 17 residues. Looked up from germline, CDR1 is SGHNT and CDR2 is YENEEA. V trimming: 0 bases; J trimming: 9 bases; junction bases outside the gene matches: 10. CDR3 nucleotides: TGTGCCAGCAGCTTAGAAACGGGTAGCGGGGGGGCGGGTGAGCAGTTCTTC. The encoded protein is CASSLETGSGGAGEQFF.

The chain links TRBV5-5 to TRBJ1-2; D call uncertain. V was clipped by 0 bases and J by 7 bases, with 13 bases between them. Germline CDR1 and CDR2: SGHKS and YYEKEE (reference sequence). The CDR3 is 14 residues long. CDR3: CASSLDAWSSGYTF. CDR3 coding DNA: TGTGCCAGCAGCTTGGACGCGTGGAGCTCTGGCTACACCTTC.

The V gene is TRBV7-8, the J gene TRBJ2-7, with 10 nucleotides matching TRBD2. Unmatched junction bases numbered 12, after V lost 6 bases and J lost 4 bases. Germline V gives CDR1 SGHVS, CDR2 FQNEAQ. This CDR3 comprises 16 residues. The CDR3 DNA reads as TGTGCCAGCAGGGCCGTAGGACTAGCGGATCATTACGAGCAGTACTTC. Its protein is CASRAVGLADHYEQYF. Combining the CDR3 with reference TRBV7-8 and TRBJ2-7 gives the whole variable domain GAGVSQSPRYKVAKRGQDVALRCDPISGHVSLFWYQQALGQGPEFLTYFQNEAQLDKSGLPSDRFFAERPEGSVSTLKIQRTQQEDSAVYLCASRAVGLADHYEQYFGPGTRLTVT.

The chain is built from TRBV5-1 and TRBJ1-4, with 7 bases aligning to TRBD1. The CDR3 spans 16 residues. V lost 0 bases and J lost 0; bases outside the gene matches: 2. CDR1 and CDR2 from the germline V gene are SGHRS and YFSETQ. As DNA, the CDR3 is TGCGCCAGCAGCTTGGGACAGGGCACAACTAATGAAAAACTGTTTTTT. Its translation: CASSLGQGTTNEKLFF.

The chain joins TRBV28 to TRBJ2-7; D is unresolved. Germline values: CDR1 MDHEN, CDR2 SYDVKM. The length of the CDR3 is 18 residues. V was shortened by 6 bases and J by 0 bases, with 24 bases between the two germline ends. The CDR3 spells CASRMATLKRIASYEQYF. The DNA of the CDR3 is TGTGCCAGCAGGATGGCCACCCTTAAGCGTATAGCCTCCTACGAGCAGTACTTC.

J is TRBJ2-5 and V is TRBV15, with TRBD2 matching over 9 bases. With V trimmed by 6 bases and J by 3 bases, 11 bases remained unmatched. CDR1 is LNHNV, CDR2 YYDKDF, per germline (reference sequence). The CDR3 has 16 residues. In nucleotides, the CDR3 is TGTGCCACCAGAGAGGACGTAGCGGGGGCCGAAGAGACCCAGTACTTC. Protein: CATREDVAGAEETQYF.